This note documents a single T cell receptor beta chain sequence. The antigen is not known. Clones were sequenced by immunoSEQ multiplex PCR, and TCRdb holds only the in-frame ones, with some missing. Among approximately 79,000 clones listed, 94% were seen once. This CDR3 region has 15 residues. Trimming cost V 5 bases and J 9 bases; bases outside gene matches: 16. CDR1 MNHEY and CDR2 SVGAGI come from the germline V gene. This sample is part of a study of OX40 agonist ivuxolimab in advanced cancers. Across the whole study: Six ivuxolimab dose levels, 0.01 to 10 mg/kg, were given intravenously every 2 weeks.

Whole-study findings and limits: In the expanded peripheral T cells, antigen specificity was never determined. Expanded clones were, on average, more numerous in CD8+ T cells than in CD4+.

Sequencing was performed on CD4+ or CD8+ T cells sorted from blood, taken in a trial of the OX40 agonist ivuxolimab. The chain has TRBV6-5 and TRBJ2-7; 7 bases are shared with TRBD2. The receptor comes from an adult with an advanced solid tumor such as melanoma, head and neck, liver or kidney cancer. The CDR3 region has the DNA TGTGCCAGCAGTCCAAGGGACTATTCTACGATTTGGCAGTACTTC. This translates into CASSPRDYSTIWQYF.